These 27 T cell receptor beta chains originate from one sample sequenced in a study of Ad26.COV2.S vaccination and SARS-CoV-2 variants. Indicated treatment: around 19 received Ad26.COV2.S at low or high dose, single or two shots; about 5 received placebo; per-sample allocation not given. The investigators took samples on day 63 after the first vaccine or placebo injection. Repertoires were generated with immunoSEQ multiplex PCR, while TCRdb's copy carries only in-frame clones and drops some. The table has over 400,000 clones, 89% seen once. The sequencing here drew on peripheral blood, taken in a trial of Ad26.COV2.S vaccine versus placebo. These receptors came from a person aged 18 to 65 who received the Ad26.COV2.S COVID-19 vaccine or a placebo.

This CDR3 is CASTPRTDSTDTQYF. The CDR3 DNA follows: TGTGCCAGCACCCCCAGGACAGACAGCACAGATACGCAGTATTTT. The chain employs TRBV6-5 and TRBJ2-3, with D perhaps matching TRBD1 (6 bases). This CDR3 spans 15 amino acids. The germline gives CDR1 MNHEY, CDR2 SVGAGI. The V end lost 7 bases, the J end lost 0 bases, and 14 bases lay between the germline ends.

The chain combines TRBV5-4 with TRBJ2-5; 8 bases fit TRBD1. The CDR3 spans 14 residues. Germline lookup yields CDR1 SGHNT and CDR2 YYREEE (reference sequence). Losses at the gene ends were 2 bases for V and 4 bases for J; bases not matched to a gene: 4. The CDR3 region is CASSLGTGGETQYF. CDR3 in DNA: TGTGCCAGCAGCTTAGGGACAGGCGGAGAGACCCAGTACTTC.

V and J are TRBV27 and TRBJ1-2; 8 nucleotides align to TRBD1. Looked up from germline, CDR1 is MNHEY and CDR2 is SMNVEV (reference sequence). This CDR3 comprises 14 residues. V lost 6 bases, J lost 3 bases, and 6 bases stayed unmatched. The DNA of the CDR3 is TGTGCCAGCAGGAGGGACAGGCTTTACTATGGCTACACCTTC. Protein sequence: CASRRDRLYYGYTF.

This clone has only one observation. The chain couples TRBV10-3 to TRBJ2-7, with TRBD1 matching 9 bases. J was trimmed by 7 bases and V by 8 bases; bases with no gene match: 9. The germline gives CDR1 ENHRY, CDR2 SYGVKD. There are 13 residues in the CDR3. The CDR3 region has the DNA TGTGCCATCGCCCCGGGACAGGGAGGAGAGCAGTACGTC. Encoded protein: CAIAPGQGGEQYV.

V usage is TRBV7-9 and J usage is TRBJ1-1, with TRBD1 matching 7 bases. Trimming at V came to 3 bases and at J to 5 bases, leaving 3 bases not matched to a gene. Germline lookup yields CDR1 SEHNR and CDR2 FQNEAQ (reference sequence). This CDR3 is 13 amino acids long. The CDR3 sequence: CASSFRTGTEAFF. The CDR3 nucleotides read TGTGCCAGCAGCTTCCGGACAGGTACTGAAGCTTTCTTT.

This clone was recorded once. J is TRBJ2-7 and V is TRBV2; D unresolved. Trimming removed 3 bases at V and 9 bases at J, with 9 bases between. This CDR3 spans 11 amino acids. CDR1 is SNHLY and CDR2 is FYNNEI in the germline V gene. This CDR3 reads CASSEPLWQYV. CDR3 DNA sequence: TGTGCCAGCAGTGAGCCGTTGTGGCAGTACGTC.

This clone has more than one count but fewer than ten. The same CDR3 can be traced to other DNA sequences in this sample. CDR3 loop: CASSLGTGGYEQYF. In nucleotides, the CDR3 is TGCGCCAGCAGCTTGGGGACAGGGGGCTACGAGCAGTACTTC. This sequence joins TRBV5-1 and TRBJ2-7; 10 bases fit TRBD1. This CDR3 has 14 residues. Trimming cost V 0 bases and J 3 bases; bases outside gene matches: 0. Per the germline V gene, CDR1 is SGHRS and CDR2 is YFSETQ.

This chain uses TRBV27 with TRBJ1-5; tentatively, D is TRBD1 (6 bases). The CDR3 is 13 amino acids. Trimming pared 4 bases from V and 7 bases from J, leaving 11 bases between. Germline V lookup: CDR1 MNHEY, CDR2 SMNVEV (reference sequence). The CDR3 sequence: CASSSITGQPQHF. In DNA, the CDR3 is TGTGCCAGCAGTTCAATCACAGGGCAGCCCCAGCATTTT.

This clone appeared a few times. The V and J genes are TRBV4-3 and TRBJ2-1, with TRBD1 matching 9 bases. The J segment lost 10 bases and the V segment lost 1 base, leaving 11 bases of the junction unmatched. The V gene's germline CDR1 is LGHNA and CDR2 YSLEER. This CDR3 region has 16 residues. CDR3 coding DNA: TGCGCCAGCAGCCAAGTGGAAGGACAGGGGTTGTGGGAGCAGTTCTTC. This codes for CASSQVEGQGLWEQFF.

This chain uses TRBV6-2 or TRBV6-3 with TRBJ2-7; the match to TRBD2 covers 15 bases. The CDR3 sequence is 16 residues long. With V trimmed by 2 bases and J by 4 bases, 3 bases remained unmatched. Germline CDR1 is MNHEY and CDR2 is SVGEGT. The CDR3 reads CASSYGLAGGPYEQYV. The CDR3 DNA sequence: TGTGCCAGCAGTTACGGACTAGCGGGAGGGCCTTACGAGCAGTACGTC.

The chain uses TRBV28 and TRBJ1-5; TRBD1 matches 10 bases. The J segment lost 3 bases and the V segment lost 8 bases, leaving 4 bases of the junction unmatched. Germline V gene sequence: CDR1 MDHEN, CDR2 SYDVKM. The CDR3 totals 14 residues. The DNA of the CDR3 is TGTGCCAGCTCTGACAGGGGGCTCAATCAGCCCCAGCATTTT. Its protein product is CASSDRGLNQPQHF.

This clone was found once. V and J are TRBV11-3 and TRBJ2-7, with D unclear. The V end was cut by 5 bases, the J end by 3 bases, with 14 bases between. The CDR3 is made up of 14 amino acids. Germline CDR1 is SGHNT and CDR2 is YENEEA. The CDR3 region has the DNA TGTGCCAGCAGCGTGTCGGCGAGTTTCTACGAGCAGTACGTC. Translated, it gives CASSVSASFYEQYV.

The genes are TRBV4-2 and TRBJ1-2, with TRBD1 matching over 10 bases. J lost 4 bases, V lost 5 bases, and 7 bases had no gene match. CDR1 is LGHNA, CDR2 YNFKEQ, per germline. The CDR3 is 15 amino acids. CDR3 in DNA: TGTGCCAGCAGCGGCCGGGACAGGGGAGTCTATGGCTACACCTTC. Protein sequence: CASSGRDRGVYGYTF.

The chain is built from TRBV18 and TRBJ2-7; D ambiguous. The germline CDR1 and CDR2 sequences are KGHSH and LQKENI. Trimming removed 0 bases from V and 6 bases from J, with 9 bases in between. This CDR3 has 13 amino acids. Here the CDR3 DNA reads TGTGCCAGCTCACCACCGGGGTTGGGCGAGCAGTACTTC. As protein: CASSPPGLGEQYF.

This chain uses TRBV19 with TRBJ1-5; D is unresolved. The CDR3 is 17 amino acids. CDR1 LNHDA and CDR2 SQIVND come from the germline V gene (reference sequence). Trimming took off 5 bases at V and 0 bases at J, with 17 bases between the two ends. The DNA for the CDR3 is TGTGCCAGTAGTTTACCCTGGAACAGTTATAGCAATCAGCCCCAGCATTTT. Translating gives CASSLPWNSYSNQPQHF.

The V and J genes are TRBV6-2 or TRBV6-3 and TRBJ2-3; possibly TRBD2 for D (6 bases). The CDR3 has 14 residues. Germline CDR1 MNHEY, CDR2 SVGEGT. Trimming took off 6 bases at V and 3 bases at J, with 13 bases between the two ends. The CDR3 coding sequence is TGTGCCAGCAGCGTTGGCGGGGCTACAGATACGCAGTATTTT. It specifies CASSVGGATDTQYF.

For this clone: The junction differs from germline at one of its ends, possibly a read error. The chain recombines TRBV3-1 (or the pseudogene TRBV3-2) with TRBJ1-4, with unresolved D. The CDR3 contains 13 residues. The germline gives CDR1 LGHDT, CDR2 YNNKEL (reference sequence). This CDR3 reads CASSQDLSSESYF. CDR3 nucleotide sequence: TGTGCCAGCAGCCAAGATCTGAGCAGCGAATCCTATTTT.

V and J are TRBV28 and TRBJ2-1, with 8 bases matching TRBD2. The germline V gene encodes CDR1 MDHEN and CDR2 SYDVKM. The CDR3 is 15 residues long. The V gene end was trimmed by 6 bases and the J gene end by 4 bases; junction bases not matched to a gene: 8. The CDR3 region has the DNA TGTGCCAGCAGACTTACTAGCGGAAGATACAATGAGCAGTTCTTC. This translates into CASRLTSGRYNEQFF.

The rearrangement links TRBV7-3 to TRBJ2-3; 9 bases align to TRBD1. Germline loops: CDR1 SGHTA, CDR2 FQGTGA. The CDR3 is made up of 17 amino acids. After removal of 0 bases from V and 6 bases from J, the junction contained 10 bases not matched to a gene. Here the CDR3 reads CASSLTGPGQGTDTQYF. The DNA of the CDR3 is TGTGCCAGCAGCTTAACCGGGCCGGGACAGGGAACGGATACGCAGTATTTT.

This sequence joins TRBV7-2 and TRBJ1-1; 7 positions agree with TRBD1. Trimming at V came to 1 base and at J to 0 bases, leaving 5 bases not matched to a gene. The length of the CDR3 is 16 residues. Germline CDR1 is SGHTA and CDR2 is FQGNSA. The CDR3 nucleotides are TGTGCCAGCAGCTTAGAGGGGGCAGTCATGAACACTGAAGCTTTCTTT. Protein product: CASSLEGAVMNTEAFF.

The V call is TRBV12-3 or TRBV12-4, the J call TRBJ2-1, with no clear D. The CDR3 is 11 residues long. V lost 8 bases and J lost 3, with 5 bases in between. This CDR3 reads CASCNYNEQFF. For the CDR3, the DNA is TGTGCCAGCTGTAACTACAATGAGCAGTTCTTC.

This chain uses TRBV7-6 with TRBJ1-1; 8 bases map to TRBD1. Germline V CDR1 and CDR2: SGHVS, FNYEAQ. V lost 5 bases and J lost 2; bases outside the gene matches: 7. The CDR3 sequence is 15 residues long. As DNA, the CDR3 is TGTGCCAGCAGCCTGACCGGGACAGGTAACACTGAAGCTTTCTTT. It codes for CASSLTGTGNTEAFF.

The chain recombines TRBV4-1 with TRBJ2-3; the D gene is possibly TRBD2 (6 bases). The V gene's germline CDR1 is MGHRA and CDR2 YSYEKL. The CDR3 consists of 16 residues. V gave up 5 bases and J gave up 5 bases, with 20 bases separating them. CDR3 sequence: CASSGRDSGRGDTQYF. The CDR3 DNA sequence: TGCGCCAGCAGCGGTCGGGACTCCGGGCGGGGAGATACGCAGTATTTT.

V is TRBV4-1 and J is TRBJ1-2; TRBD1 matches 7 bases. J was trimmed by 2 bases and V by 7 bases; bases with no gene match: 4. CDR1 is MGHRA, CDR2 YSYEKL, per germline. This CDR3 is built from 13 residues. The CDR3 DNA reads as TGCGCCAGCACTTCAGGGGGAAACTATGGCTACACCTTC. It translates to CASTSGGNYGYTF.

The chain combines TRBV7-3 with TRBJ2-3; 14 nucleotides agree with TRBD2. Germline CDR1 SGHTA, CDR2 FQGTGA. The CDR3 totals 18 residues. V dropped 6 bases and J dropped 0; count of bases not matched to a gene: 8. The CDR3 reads CASSSRLAGGPSTDTQYF. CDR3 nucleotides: TGTGCCAGCAGTTCCCGACTAGCGGGAGGGCCTAGCACAGATACGCAGTATTTT. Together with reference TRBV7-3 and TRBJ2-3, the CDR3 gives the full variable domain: GAGVSQTPSNKVTEKGKYVELRCDPISGHTALYWYRQSLGQGPEFLIYFQGTGAADDSGLPNDRFFAVRPEGSVSTLKIQRTERGDSAVYLCASSSRLAGGPSTDTQYFGPGTRLTVL.

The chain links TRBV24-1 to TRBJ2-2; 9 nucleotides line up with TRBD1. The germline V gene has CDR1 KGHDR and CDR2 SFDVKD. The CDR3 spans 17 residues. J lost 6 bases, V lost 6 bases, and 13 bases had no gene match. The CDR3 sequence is CATSRPGTGYSAGELFF. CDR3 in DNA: TGTGCCACCAGTCGTCCCGGGACAGGGTATTCGGCCGGGGAGCTGTTTTTT.

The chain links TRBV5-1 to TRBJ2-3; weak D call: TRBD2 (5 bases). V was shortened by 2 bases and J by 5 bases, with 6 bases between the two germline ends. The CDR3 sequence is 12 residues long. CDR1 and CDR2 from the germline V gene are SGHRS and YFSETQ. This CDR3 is CASSFGEDTQYF. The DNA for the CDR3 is TGCGCCAGCAGCTTCGGGGAAGATACGCAGTATTTT.